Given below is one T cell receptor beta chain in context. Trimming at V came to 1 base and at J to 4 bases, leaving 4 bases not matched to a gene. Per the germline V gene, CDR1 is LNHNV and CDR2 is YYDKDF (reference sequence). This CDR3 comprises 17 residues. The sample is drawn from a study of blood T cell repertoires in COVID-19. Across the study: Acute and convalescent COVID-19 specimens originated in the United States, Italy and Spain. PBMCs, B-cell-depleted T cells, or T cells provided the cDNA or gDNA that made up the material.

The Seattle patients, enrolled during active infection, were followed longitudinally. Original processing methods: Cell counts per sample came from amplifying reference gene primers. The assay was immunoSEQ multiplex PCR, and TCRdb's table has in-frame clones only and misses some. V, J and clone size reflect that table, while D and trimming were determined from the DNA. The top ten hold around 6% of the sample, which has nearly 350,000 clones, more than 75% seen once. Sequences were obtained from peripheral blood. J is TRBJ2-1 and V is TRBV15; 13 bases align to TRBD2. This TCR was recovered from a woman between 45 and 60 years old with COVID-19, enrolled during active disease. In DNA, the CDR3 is TGTGCCACCAGCAGAGGGGGACTAGCGGGATCATACAATGAGCAGTTCTTC. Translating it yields CATSRGGLAGSYNEQFF.